Below, 5 T cell receptor beta chains from the same sample are listed, as sequenced in a study of T cell responses to AZD1222 COVID-19 vaccine. Produced via immunoSEQ multiplex PCR; TCRdb's table is partial and in-frame only. The data hold roughly 120,000 clones, with approximately 90% observed a single time. The starting material was peripheral blood, obtained 28 days after the second AZD1222 dose. All receptors come from an adult who received the AZD1222 COVID-19 vaccine.

The sample holds a few counts of this clone. The chain carries TRBV6-5 and TRBJ1-2; no clear D gene. This CDR3 comprises 15 residues. Trimming removed 0 bases at V and 0 bases at J, with 8 bases between. Germline-derived CDR1 and CDR2 are MNHEY and SVGAGI. CDR3 protein: CASSYSGSSNYGYTF. CDR3 bases: TGTGCCAGCAGTTACTCGGGTTCGTCTAACTATGGCTACACCTTC.

The chain joins TRBV5-8 to TRBJ1-6, with 7 bases identical to TRBD1. V dropped 6 bases and J dropped 6; count of bases not matched to a gene: 9. The CDR3 length is 15 residues. CDR1 is SGHTS, CDR2 YDEGEE, per germline. Here the CDR3 reads CASTSTGTVNSPLHF. The CDR3 region has the DNA TGTGCCAGCACCTCGACAGGGACAGTTAATTCACCCCTCCACTTT.

The V gene is TRBV2, the J gene TRBJ2-3; D call uncertain. CDR1 and CDR2 from the germline V gene are SNHLY and FYNNEI. The CDR3 runs 12 residues. The ends were cut back, 2 bases at V and 5 bases at J, with 5 bases in the middle. The CDR3 protein is CASSELQDTQYF. DNA for the CDR3: TGTGCCAGCAGTGAACTTCAAGATACGCAGTATTTT.

The rearrangement links TRBV6-1 to TRBJ1-4; D remains ambiguous. Germline V gives CDR1 MNHNS, CDR2 SASEGT. Trimming removed 1 base from V and 13 bases from J, with 7 bases in between. CDR3 size: 11 residues. The CDR3 loop is CASSEGVGLFF. CDR3 bases: TGTGCCAGCAGTGAAGGGGTCGGACTGTTTTTT.

The CDR3 is CASSTRRTSYGYTF. The CDR3 nucleotides are TGTGCCAGCAGTACACGGCGGACATCCTATGGCTACACCTTC. V is TRBV6-6 and J is TRBJ1-2; perhaps TRBD1 as D (5 bases). CDR3 length: 14 amino acids. CDR1 is MNHNY and CDR2 is SVGAGI in the germline V gene (reference sequence). The V end lost 5 bases, the J end lost 4 bases, and 14 bases lay between the germline ends.